These 26 T cell receptor beta chains were all obtained from the same sample, sequenced in a study of T cell responses to AZD1222 COVID-19 vaccine. Using immunoSEQ multiplex PCR, the repertoire was profiled, and TCRdb retains in-frame clones only, with some absent. The sample yields about 200,000 clones, 90% to 95% seen once. The sequencing used peripheral blood, collected on day 0 of MenACWY control vaccination. These receptors all come from an adult in good health.

To note about this clone: This sample also contains other DNA sequences that code for the same CDR3. The rearrangement links TRBV6-5 to TRBJ1-1, with D possibly matching TRBD1 (6 bases). V lost 3 bases and J lost 0, with 11 bases in between. Germline loops: CDR1 MNHEY, CDR2 SVGAGI. This CDR3 is 15 amino acids long. The CDR3 loop reads CASSYTGTLNTEAFF. CDR3 nucleotides: TGTGCCAGCAGTTATACCGGGACATTGAACACTGAAGCTTTCTTT.

The V call is TRBV2, the J call TRBJ1-2; TRBD1 might be the D (5 bases). Germline lookup yields CDR1 SNHLY and CDR2 FYNNEI. The V and J ends lost 5 bases and 6 bases respectively, with 16 bases between them. The length of the CDR3 is 14 residues. CDR3 residues: CASSSSRLGDGYTF. In DNA, the CDR3 is TGTGCCAGCAGTTCAAGCCGGCTGGGGGATGGCTACACCTTC.

CDR3 amino acids: CASSDGGYTF. DNA for the CDR3: TGTGCCAGCAGTGATGGTGGCTACACCTTC. The chain uses TRBV2 and TRBJ1-2, with D unresolved. CDR1 SNHLY and CDR2 FYNNEI come from the germline V gene. The germline V and J ends were trimmed by 3 bases and 7 bases, with 3 bases remaining between them. The CDR3 extends over 10 amino acids.

The CDR3 DNA is TGTGCCAGCAGCCAAGAATCCGGGCACACCTTC. The encoded protein is CASSQESGHTF. This chain links TRBV3-1 (or the pseudogene TRBV3-2) with TRBJ1-2, with no clear D. Germline V lookup: CDR1 LGHDT, CDR2 YNNKEL (reference sequence). The germline V and J ends were trimmed by 0 bases and 12 bases, with 8 bases remaining between them. This CDR3 has 11 residues.

The chain has TRBV6-1 and TRBJ2-7, with no clear D. From germline, CDR1 is MNHNS and CDR2 SASEGT. V gave up 2 bases and J gave up 3 bases, with 14 bases separating them. This CDR3 has 15 residues. The CDR3 protein is CASSESVGLLYEQYF. CDR3 in DNA: TGTGCCAGCAGTGAAAGTGTAGGGCTTCTCTACGAGCAGTACTTC.

Here the CDR3 reads CASSLGHPNYNSPLHF. The CDR3 region has the DNA TGTGCCAGCTCGCTCGGACACCCCAACTATAATTCACCCCTCCACTTT. The V call is TRBV18, the J call TRBJ1-6; possible D gene TRBD1, 5 bases. The V end was cut by 6 bases, the J end by 3 bases, with 15 bases between. The CDR3 sequence is 16 residues long. Germline V CDR1 and CDR2: KGHSH, LQKENI.

V and J are TRBV5-4 and TRBJ1-2; the match to TRBD1 covers 7 bases. V lost 5 bases, J lost 4 bases, and 8 bases stayed unmatched. The CDR3 loop spans 14 amino acids. Germline CDR1 SGHNT, CDR2 YYREEE (reference sequence). CDR3: CASSMGQGGYGYTF. For the CDR3, the DNA is TGTGCCAGCAGTATGGGGCAGGGGGGCTATGGCTACACCTTC.

The chain links TRBV30 to TRBJ1-5, with D hard to call. Trimming took off 0 bases at V and 0 bases at J, with 6 bases between the two ends. Germline V lookup: CDR1 GTSNPN, CDR2 SVGIG (reference sequence). CDR3 length: 14 residues. The CDR3: CAWSVSHSNQPQHF. The CDR3 DNA is TGTGCCTGGAGTGTATCCCATAGCAATCAGCCCCAGCATTTT.

CDR3 sequence reads: CASSYSLGGARTGELFF. As DNA, the CDR3 is TGTGCCAGCAGTTACTCGTTGGGGGGGGCCCGGACCGGGGAGCTGTTTTTT. This chain links TRBV6-2 or TRBV6-3 with TRBJ2-2, with a possible D match to TRBD2 (7 bases). Trimming cost V 0 bases and J 5 bases, with 16 bases left between them. Per germline, CDR1 MNHEY and CDR2 SVGEGT. CDR3 length: 17 amino acids.

As DNA, the CDR3 is TGTGCCAGCAGCCAAGTCATGGGTAGCACAGATACGCAGTATTTT. Protein sequence: CASSQVMGSTDTQYF. The chain is built from TRBV3-1 (or the pseudogene TRBV3-2) and TRBJ2-3; D unclear. Germline V gives CDR1 LGHDT, CDR2 YNNKEL (reference sequence). The CDR3 has 15 residues. The ends were cut back, 1 base at V and 0 bases at J, with 8 bases in the middle.

The table lists this clone with a few counts. The V call is TRBV7-9, the J call TRBJ1-1; 7 positions match TRBD1. V lost 5 bases, J lost 4 bases, and 13 bases stayed unmatched. This CDR3 has 16 amino acids. Germline V gene sequence: CDR1 SEHNR, CDR2 FQNEAQ (reference sequence). In DNA form, the CDR3 reads TGTGCCAGCAGCCTTAGATCCGGGACAGCTAGCACTGAAGCTTTCTTT. Its protein is CASSLRSGTASTEAFF.

J is TRBJ2-7 and V is TRBV5-1; 9 positions match TRBD1. V dropped 3 bases and J dropped 4; count of bases not matched to a gene: 5. Germline CDR1 SGHRS, CDR2 YFSETQ. The CDR3 has 14 residues. This chain's CDR3 is CASSSGQGIYEQYF. The DNA of the CDR3 is TGCGCCAGCAGCTCAGGACAGGGGATTTACGAGCAGTACTTC.

The V gene is TRBV30, the J gene TRBJ2-1, with 9 bases matching TRBD1. Per germline, CDR1 GTSNPN and CDR2 SVGIG (reference sequence). V lost 1 base to trimming and J lost 8 bases; unmatched junction nucleotides: 6. The CDR3 covers 14 residues. Here the CDR3 reads CAWSDGTGTDEQFF. For the CDR3, the DNA is TGTGCCTGGAGTGACGGGACAGGGACCGATGAGCAGTTCTTC. Drawing the rest from reference TRBV30 and TRBJ2-1, the complete variable domain is SQTIHQWPATLVQPVGSPLSLECTVEGTSNPNLYWYRQAAGRGLQLLFYSVGIGQISSEVPQNLSASRPQDRQFILSSKKLLLSDSGFYLCAWSDGTGTDEQFFGPGTRLTVL.

Written as DNA, the CDR3 is TGTGCCAGCAGCGTAGGAACTAGCACCCAAGAGACCCAGTACTTC. Amino acids: CASSVGTSTQETQYF. The V and J genes are TRBV9 and TRBJ2-5; D is perhaps TRBD2 (6 bases). Deletions cut 0 bases from V and 1 base from J, with 10 bases between. The CDR3 contains 15 residues. The germline gives CDR1 SGDLS, CDR2 YYNGEE.

In its sample, this clone was seen a few times. This chain uses TRBV7-2 with TRBJ2-5; a possible D gene is TRBD1 (6 bases). Trimming took off 5 bases at V and 8 bases at J, with 15 bases between the two ends. The CDR3 sequence is 13 residues long. Looked up from germline, CDR1 is SGHTA and CDR2 is FQGNSA. CDR3 region: CASSVGQRDTQYF. The CDR3 nucleotides are TGTGCCAGCAGCGTAGGACAGAGAGATACCCAGTACTTC.

This clone was found once. The chain links TRBV7-8 to TRBJ1-1, with 9 bases matching TRBD1. The CDR3 has 15 residues. The V segment lost 5 bases and the J segment 1 base; nucleotides outside the gene matches: 5. CDR1 is SGHVS, CDR2 FQNEAQ, per germline. CDR3 loop: CASSKGGQGNTEAFF. The CDR3 DNA reads TGTGCCAGCAGCAAAGGGGGACAGGGGAACACTGAAGCTTTCTTT.

The V call is TRBV19, the J call TRBJ1-5; D is possibly TRBD1 (6 bases). The CDR3 has 12 amino acids. Trimming took 10 bases from V and 4 from J, leaving 11 bases between them. The germline V gene encodes CDR1 LNHDA and CDR2 SQIVND (reference sequence). CDR3 in DNA: TGTGCCACCGCCCAGGGGAATCAGCCCCAGCATTTT. Its protein product is CATAQGNQPQHF.

This clone was detected a few times. The chain has TRBV27 and TRBJ2-7, with a possible D match to TRBD1 (6 bases). Looked up from germline, CDR1 is MNHEY and CDR2 is SMNVEV (reference sequence). The germline V and J ends were trimmed by 6 bases and 2 bases, with 14 bases remaining between them. The CDR3 runs 14 residues. CDR3 sequence: CASRYLDRPYEQYF. The CDR3 DNA is TGTGCCAGCAGATATCTGGACAGACCCTACGAGCAGTACTTC.

The chain combines TRBV4-2 with TRBJ1-5, with a possible D match to TRBD1 (5 bases). V was pared by 0 bases and J by 1 base, with 16 bases between. Germline V lookup: CDR1 LGHNA, CDR2 YNFKEQ. This CDR3 spans 18 amino acids. CDR3 in DNA: TGTGCCAGCAGCCAAGACGGACCCCCAAGGGGAAGCAATCAGCCCCAGCATTTT. Translated: CASSQDGPPRGSNQPQHF.

V gene TRBV29-1 combines with J gene TRBJ2-7, with TRBD1 matching 8 bases. From germline, CDR1 is SQVTM and CDR2 ANQGSEA. The CDR3 is 14 amino acids. V shed 4 bases and J 0 bases; nucleotides not matched to a gene: 5. CDR3 nucleotide sequence: TGCAGCGTTGCCCGGGACAGGACCTCCTACGAGCAGTACTTC. It encodes CSVARDRTSYEQYF.

This clone was counted a single time. The V and J genes are TRBV9 and TRBJ1-4; D might be TRBD1 (5 bases). Trimming left V 2 bases short and J 6 bases short, with 17 bases between. Germline V gene lookup returns CDR1 SGDLS and CDR2 YYNGEE. There are 16 residues in the CDR3. Written as DNA, the CDR3 is TGTGCCAGCAGCGTGGCACAGAATAAGGGACATGAAAAACTGTTTTTT. It codes for CASSVAQNKGHEKLFF.

The rearrangement joins TRBV2 to TRBJ2-7; tentatively, D is TRBD1 (5 bases). Trimming left V 0 bases short and J 2 bases short, with 14 bases between. The CDR3 loop spans 16 amino acids. Germline V gene sequence: CDR1 SNHLY, CDR2 FYNNEI. The CDR3 loop is CASSEALRSGTYEQYF. The CDR3 nucleotides are TGTGCCAGCAGTGAAGCGCTTCGGTCAGGGACCTACGAGCAGTACTTC.

This chain connects TRBV20-1 to TRBJ2-7; a possible D gene is TRBD2 (6 bases). The germline V gene has CDR1 DFQATT and CDR2 SNEGSKA (reference sequence). This CDR3 spans 14 amino acids. V dropped 3 bases and J dropped 5 bases, with 17 bases sitting between them. For the CDR3, the DNA is TGCAGTGCTAGTCCTTTCGGGGGTCTCAACGAGCAGTACTTC. This codes for CSASPFGGLNEQYF.

This chain links TRBV7-9 with TRBJ1-3; D may be TRBD1 (5 bases). The germline V gene has CDR1 SEHNR and CDR2 FQNEAQ (reference sequence). This CDR3 spans 15 amino acids. The ends were cut back, 6 bases at V and 4 bases at J, with 16 bases in the middle. CDR3 sequence reads: CASSPDQGSGNTIYF. The DNA for the CDR3 is TGTGCCAGCAGTCCCGACCAGGGCTCCGGAAACACCATATATTTT.

This clone appeared once. DNA of the CDR3: TGTGCCAGCAGTTTTTCCAGGGTCACAGATACGCAGTATTTT. Translating it yields CASSFSRVTDTQYF. The chain carries TRBV28 and TRBJ2-3, with D possibly matching TRBD1 (5 bases). The CDR3 loop spans 14 amino acids. V was cut by 3 bases and J by 2 bases, with 9 bases left in between. Germline V gene lookup returns CDR1 MDHEN and CDR2 SYDVKM.

The chain recombines TRBV12-3 or TRBV12-4 with TRBJ1-1; D not certain. CDR3 size: 13 residues. V lost 3 bases to trimming and J lost 2 bases, with 7 bases between them. The CDR3: CASSLPQNTEAFF. CDR3 DNA sequence: TGTGCCAGCAGTTTGCCGCAAAACACTGAAGCTTTCTTT.